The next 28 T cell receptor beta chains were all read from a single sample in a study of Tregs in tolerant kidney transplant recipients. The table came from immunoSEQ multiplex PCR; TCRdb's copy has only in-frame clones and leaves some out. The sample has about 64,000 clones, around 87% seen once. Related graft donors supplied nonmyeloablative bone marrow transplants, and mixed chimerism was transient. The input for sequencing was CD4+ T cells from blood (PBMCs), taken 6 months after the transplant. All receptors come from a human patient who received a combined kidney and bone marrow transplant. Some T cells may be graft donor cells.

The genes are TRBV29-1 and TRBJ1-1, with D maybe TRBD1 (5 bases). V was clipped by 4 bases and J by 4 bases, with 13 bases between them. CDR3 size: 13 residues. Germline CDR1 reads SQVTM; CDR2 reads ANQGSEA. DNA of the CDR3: TGCAGCGTTGCTGGGTTGGGGGGCACTGAAGCTTTCTTT. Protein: CSVAGLGGTEAFF.

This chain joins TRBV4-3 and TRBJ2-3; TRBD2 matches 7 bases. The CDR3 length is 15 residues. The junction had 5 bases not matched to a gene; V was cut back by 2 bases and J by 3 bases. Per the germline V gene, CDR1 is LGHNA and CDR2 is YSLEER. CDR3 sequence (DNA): TGCGCCAGCAGCCAACGAGCGGGAAGGACAGATACGCAGTATTTT. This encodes CASSQRAGRTDTQYF.

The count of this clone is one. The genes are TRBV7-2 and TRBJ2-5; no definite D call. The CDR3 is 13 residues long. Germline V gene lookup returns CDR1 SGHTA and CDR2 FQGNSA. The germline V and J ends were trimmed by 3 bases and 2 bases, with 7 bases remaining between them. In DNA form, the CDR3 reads TGTGCCAGCAGCTTTGGCAGACAAGAGACCCAGTACTTC. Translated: CASSFGRQETQYF.

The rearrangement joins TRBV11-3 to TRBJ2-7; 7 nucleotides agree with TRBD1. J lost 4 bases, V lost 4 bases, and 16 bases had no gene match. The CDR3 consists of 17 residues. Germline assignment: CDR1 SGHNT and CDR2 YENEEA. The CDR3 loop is CASSSETRQGRRYEQYF. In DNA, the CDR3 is TGTGCCAGCAGCTCCGAAACGCGACAGGGCCGTCGGTACGAGCAGTACTTC.

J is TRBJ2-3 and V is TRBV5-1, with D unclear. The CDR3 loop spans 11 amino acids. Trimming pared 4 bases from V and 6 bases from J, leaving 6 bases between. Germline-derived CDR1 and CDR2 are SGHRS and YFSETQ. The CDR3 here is CASSMSDTQYF. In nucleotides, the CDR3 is TGCGCCAGCAGCATGTCTGATACGCAGTATTTT.

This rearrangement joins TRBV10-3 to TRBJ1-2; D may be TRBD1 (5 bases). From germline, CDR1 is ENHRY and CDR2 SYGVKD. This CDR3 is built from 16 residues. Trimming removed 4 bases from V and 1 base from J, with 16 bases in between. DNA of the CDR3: TGTGCCATCAGTGTCCGGGGGGTTGAGGATAACTATGGCTACACCTTC. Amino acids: CAISVRGVEDNYGYTF.

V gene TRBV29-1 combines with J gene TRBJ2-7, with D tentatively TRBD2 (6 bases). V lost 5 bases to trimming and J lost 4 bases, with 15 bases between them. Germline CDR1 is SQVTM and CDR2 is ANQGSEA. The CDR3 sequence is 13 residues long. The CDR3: CSVSTPRGYEQYF. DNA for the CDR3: TGCAGCGTTTCCACCCCCCGGGGGTACGAGCAGTACTTC.

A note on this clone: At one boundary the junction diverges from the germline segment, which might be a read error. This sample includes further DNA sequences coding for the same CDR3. CDR3 sequence (DNA): TGTGCCAGCAGCTTAGACGGGGGTAATTCCCCCCTCCACTTT. Its translation is CASSLDGGNSPLHF. The chain recombines TRBV7-2 with TRBJ1-6; the D gene is possibly TRBD1 (5 bases). Per germline, CDR1 SGHTA and CDR2 FQGNSA. This CDR3 is 14 amino acids long.

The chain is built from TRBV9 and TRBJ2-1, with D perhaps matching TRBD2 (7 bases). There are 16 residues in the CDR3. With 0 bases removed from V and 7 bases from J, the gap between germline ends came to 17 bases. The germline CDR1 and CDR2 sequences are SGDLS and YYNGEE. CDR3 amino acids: CASSVGEGGGRNEQFF. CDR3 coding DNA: TGTGCCAGCAGCGTAGGAGAGGGGGGCGGGAGAAATGAGCAGTTCTTC.

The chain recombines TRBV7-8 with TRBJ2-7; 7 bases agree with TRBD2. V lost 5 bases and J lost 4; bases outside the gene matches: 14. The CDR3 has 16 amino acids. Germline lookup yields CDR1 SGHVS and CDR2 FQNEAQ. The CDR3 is CASSPQLGGSSYEQYF. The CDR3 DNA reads TGTGCCAGCAGCCCCCAGCTTGGCGGGAGCAGTTACGAGCAGTACTTC.

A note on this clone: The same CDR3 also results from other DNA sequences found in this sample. The DNA for the CDR3 is TGTGCCAGCAGCTTGGACAGCCTTAACTATGGCTACACCTTC. Translating gives CASSLDSLNYGYTF. V and J are TRBV5-5 and TRBJ1-2; D unresolved. The CDR3 is made up of 14 amino acids. The V end was cut by 0 bases, the J end by 1 base, with 7 bases between. The V gene's germline CDR1 is SGHKS and CDR2 YYEKEE (reference sequence).

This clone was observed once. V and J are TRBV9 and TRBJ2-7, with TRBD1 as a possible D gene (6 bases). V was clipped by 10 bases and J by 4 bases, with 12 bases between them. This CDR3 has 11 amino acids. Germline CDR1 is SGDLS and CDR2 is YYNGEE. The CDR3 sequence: CASGTLYEQYF. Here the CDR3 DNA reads TGTGCCTCCGGGACACTTTACGAGCAGTACTTC.

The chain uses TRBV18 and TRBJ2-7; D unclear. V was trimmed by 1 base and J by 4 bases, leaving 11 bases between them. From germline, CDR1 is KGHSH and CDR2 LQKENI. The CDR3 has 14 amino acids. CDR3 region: CASSPRPTEYEQYF. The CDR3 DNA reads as TGTGCCAGCTCACCACGTCCCACAGAGTACGAGCAGTACTTC. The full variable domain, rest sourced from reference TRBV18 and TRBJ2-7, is NAGVMQNPRHLVRRRGQEARLRCSPMKGHSHVYWYRQLPEEGLKFMVYLQKENIIDESGMPKERFSAEFPKEGPSILRIQQVVRGDSAAYFCASSPRPTEYEQYFGPGTRLTVT.

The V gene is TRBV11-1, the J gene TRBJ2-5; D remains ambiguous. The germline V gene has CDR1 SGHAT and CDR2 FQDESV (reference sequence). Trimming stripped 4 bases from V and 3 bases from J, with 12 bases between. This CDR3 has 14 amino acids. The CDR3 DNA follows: TGTGCCAGCAGCTCCCCGGTCGGTAAAGAGACCCAGTACTTC. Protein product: CASSSPVGKETQYF.

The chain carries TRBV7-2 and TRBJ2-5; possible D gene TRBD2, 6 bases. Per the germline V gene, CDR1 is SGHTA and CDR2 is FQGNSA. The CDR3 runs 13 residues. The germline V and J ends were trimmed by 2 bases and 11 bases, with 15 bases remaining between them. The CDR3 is CASSLTSRREQYF. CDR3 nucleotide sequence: TGTGCCAGCAGCTTAACTAGCAGACGGGAGCAGTACTTC.

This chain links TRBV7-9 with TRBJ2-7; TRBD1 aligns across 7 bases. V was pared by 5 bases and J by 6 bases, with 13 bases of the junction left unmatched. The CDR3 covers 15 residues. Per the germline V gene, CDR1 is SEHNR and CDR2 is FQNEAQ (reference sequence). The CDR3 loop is CASSPTRQGIGEQYF. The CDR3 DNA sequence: TGTGCCAGCAGCCCCACTCGACAGGGAATAGGCGAGCAGTACTTC.

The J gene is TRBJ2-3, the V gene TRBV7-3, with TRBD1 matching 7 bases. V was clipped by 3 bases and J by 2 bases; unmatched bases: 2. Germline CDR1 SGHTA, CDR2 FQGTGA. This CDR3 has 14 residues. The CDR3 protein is CASSLGQPTDTQYF. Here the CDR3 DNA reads TGTGCCAGCAGCTTGGGACAGCCCACAGATACGCAGTATTTT.

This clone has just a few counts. As DNA, the CDR3 is TGTGCCAGCAGCCCCGGGACAGGGAACACTGAAGCTTTCTTT. It codes for CASSPGTGNTEAFF. The chain carries TRBV9 and TRBJ1-1; 8 bases map to TRBD1. Germline CDR1 reads SGDLS; CDR2 reads YYNGEE. CDR3 length: 14 amino acids. V lost 4 bases to trimming and J lost 1 base; unmatched junction nucleotides: 3.

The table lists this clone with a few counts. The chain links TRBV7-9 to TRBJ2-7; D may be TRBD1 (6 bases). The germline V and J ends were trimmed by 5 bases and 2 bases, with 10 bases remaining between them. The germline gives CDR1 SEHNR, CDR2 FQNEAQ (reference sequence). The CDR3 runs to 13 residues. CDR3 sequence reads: CASSRDKAYEQYF. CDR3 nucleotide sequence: TGTGCCAGCAGCCGGGACAAAGCCTACGAGCAGTACTTC.

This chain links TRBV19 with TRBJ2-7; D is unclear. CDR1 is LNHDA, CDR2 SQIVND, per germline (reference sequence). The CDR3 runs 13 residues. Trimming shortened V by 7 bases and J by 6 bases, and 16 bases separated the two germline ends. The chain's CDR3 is CASKIAGRPEQYF. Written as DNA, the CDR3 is TGTGCCAGTAAGATCGCAGGCCGACCCGAGCAGTACTTC. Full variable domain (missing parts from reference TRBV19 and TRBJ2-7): DGGITQSPKYLFRKEGQNVTLSCEQNLNHDAMYWYRQDPGQGLRLIYYSQIVNDFQKGDIAEGYSVSREKKESFPLTVTSAQKNPTAFYLCASKIAGRPEQYFGPGTRLTVT.

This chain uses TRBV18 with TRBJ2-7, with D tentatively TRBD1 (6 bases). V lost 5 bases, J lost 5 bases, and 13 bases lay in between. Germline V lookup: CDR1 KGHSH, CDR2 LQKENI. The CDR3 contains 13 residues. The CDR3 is CASSTRQVDEQYF. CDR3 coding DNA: TGTGCCAGCTCAACGAGACAGGTCGACGAGCAGTACTTC. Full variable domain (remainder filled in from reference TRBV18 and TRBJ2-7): NAGVMQNPRHLVRRRGQEARLRCSPMKGHSHVYWYRQLPEEGLKFMVYLQKENIIDESGMPKERFSAEFPKEGPSILRIQQVVRGDSAAYFCASSTRQVDEQYFGPGTRLTVT.

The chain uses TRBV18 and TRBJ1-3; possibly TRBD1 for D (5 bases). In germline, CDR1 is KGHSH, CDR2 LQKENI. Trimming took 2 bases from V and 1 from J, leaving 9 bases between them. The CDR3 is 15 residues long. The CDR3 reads CASSPAGLSGNTIYF. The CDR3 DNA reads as TGTGCCAGCTCACCAGCAGGGTTATCTGGAAACACCATATATTTT.

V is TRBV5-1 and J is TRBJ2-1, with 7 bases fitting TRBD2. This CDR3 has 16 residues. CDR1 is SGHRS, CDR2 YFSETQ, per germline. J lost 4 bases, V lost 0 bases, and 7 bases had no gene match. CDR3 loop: CASSLALAVTYNEQFF. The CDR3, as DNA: TGCGCCAGCAGCTTGGCTCTAGCGGTCACTTACAATGAGCAGTTCTTC.

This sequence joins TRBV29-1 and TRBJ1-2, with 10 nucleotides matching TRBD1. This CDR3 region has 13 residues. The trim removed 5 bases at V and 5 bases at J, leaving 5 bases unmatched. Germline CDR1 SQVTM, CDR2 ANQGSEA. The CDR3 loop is CSVRTGGVYGYTF. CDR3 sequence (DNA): TGCAGCGTTCGGACAGGGGGTGTTTATGGCTACACCTTC.

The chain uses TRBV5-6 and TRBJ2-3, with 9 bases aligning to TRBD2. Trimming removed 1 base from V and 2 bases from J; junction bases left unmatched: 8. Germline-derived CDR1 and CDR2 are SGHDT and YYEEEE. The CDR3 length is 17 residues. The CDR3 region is CASSLSQREASTDTQYF. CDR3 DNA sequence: TGTGCCAGCAGCTTGTCTCAGCGGGAGGCATCCACAGATACGCAGTATTTT. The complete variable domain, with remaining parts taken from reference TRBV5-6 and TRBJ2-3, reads DAGVTQSPTHLIKTRGQQVTLRCSPKSGHDTVSWYQQALGQGPQFIFQYYEEEERQRGNFPDRFSGHQFPNYSSELNVNALLLGDSALYLCASSLSQREASTDTQYFGPGTRLTVL.

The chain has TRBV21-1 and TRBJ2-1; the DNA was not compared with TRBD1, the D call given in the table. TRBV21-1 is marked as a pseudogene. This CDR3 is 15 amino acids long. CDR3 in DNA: TGTGCCAGCAGCAAAGAAGGGGGAAGGGACAATGAGCAGTTCTTC. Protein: CASSKEGGRDNEQFF.

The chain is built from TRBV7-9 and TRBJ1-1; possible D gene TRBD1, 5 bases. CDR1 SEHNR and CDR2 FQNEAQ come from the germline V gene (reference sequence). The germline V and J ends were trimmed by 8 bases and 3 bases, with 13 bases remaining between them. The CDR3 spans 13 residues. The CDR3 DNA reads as TGTGCCAGCTCCACAGGAGGGGACACTGAAGCTTTCTTT. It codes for CASSTGGDTEAFF.

CDR3 loop: CASSVVPAGGPIPYRNNEQFF. The CDR3 DNA follows: TGTGCCAGCAGCGTAGTCCCAGCGGGAGGGCCGATACCATATAGGAACAATGAGCAGTTCTTC. The chain joins TRBV9 to TRBJ2-1, with 10 bases matching TRBD2. Trimming cost V 0 bases and J 5 bases; bases outside gene matches: 20. Germline V gene data show CDR1 as SGDLS and CDR2 as YYNGEE. The CDR3 is 21 amino acids. Variable domain in full (rest from reference TRBV9 and TRBJ2-1): DSGVTQTPKHLITATGQRVTLRCSPRSGDLSVYWYQQSLDQGLQFLIQYYNGEERAKGNILERFSAQQFPDLHSELNLSSLELGDSALYFCASSVVPAGGPIPYRNNEQFFGPGTRLTVL.